These T cell receptor beta chains were read from a single sample in a study of OX40 agonist ivuxolimab in advanced cancers. Repertoires were generated with immunoSEQ multiplex PCR, while TCRdb's copy carries only in-frame clones and drops some. Among tens of thousands of clones listed, over 75% were seen once. Sequenced here: CD4+ or CD8+ T cells sorted from blood, sampled in a trial of the OX40 agonist ivuxolimab. These receptors came from an adult with an advanced solid tumor such as melanoma, head and neck, liver or kidney cancer. Both conserved end residues are part of each CDR3. D genes are given only for firm matches. The size field is filled for only some rows; it gives once, few, many or a size class.

TRBV5-8	TRBJ1-1	.	.	CASSAQGSLPTTEAFF	TGTGCCAGCAGCGCCCAGGGGTCACTCCCAACAACTGAAGCTTTCTTT
TRBV10-3	TRBJ1-2	.	.	CAISESGGYTF	TGTGCCATCAGTGAGTCGGGTGGCTACACCTTC
TRBV28	TRBJ1-2	.	.	CASRITGSDYGYTF	TGTGCCAGCAGAATTACAGGTTCTGACTATGGCTACACCTTC
TRBV4-3	TRBJ1-3	.	.	CASSQAPARTSGNTIYF	TGCGCCAGCAGCCAGGCCCCGGCCAGAACCTCTGGAAACACCATATATTTT
TRBV6-1	TRBJ1-3	.	once	CASSERAYSGNTIYF	TGTGCCAGCAGTGAACGGGCCTACTCTGGAAACACCATATATTTT
TRBV7-9	TRBJ2-1	.	.	CASSLAVRGEQFF	TGTGCCAGCAGCTTAGCGGTTCGAGGTGAGCAGTTCTTC
TRBV6-5	TRBJ2-2	TRBD1	.	CASSYRTGNTGELFF	TGTGCCAGCAGTTACCGGACAGGGAACACCGGGGAGCTGTTTTTT
TRBV5-1	TRBJ2-3	.	.	CASSLTTDTQYF	TGCGCCAGCAGCCTGACCACAGATACGCAGTATTTT
TRBV27	TRBJ2-1	.	.	CASSSPRLGKTYNEQFF	TGTGCCAGCAGTTCCCCCCGACTAGGGAAAACCTACAATGAGCAGTTCTTC
TRBV23-1	TRBJ1-1	.	.	CASSQRSSPNTEAFF	TGCGCCAGCAGTCAAAGGTCCAGCCCGAACACTGAAGCTTTCTTT
TRBV7-9	TRBJ1-2	.	.	CASSLVPGGYTF	TGTGCCAGCAGCTTAGTCCCCGGTGGCTACACCTTC
TRBV6-1	TRBJ2-3	TRBD2	.	CASSEGGGSADTQYF	TGTGCCAGCAGTGAAGGGGGGGGGAGCGCAGATACGCAGTATTTT
TRBV19	TRBJ1-1	TRBD1	.	CASSTLRQGAEAFF	TGTGCCAGTAGTACACTTAGACAGGGGGCGGAAGCTTTCTTT
TRBV6-5	TRBJ2-7	TRBD2	once	CASRPPGLAGAFLYF	TGTGCCAGCAGACCCCCGGGACTAGCGGGGGCTTTCTTATACTTC
TRBV6-1	TRBJ2-7	.	.	CASSYKDEQYF	TGTGCCAGCAGTTACAAGGACGAGCAGTACTTC
TRBV5-1	TRBJ2-2	TRBD1	.	CASSPNRDRVGELFF	TGCGCCAGCAGCCCCAACCGGGACAGGGTCGGGGAGCTGTTTTTT
TRBV15	TRBJ1-5	TRBD1	once	CATSSPDRGRQPQHF	TGTGCCACCAGCAGCCCCGACAGGGGAAGGCAGCCCCAGCATTTT
TRBV14	TRBJ1-5	.	.	CASSQKSGGQISNQPQHF	TGTGCCAGCAGCCAAAAAAGCGGTGGACAAATTAGCAATCAGCCCCAGCATTTT
TRBV7-3	TRBJ2-3	.	.	CASSPGTDTQYF	TGTGCCAGCAGCCCAGGGACAGATACGCAGTATTTT
TRBV7-3	TRBJ2-2	TRBD2	once	CASSLLAGANTGELFF	TGTGCCAGCAGCTTACTAGCGGGAGCGAACACCGGGGAGCTGTTTTTT
TRBV5-1	TRBJ1-2	.	.	CASSLSPPNYGYTF	TGCGCCAGCAGCTTAAGTCCTCCTAACTATGGCTACACCTTC
TRBV15	TRBJ1-5	.	.	CATSREGTDSNQPQHF	TGTGCCACCAGCAGAGAGGGCACAGATAGCAATCAGCCCCAGCATTTT
TRBV4-3	TRBJ2-3	.	.	CASSPRGGDLDTQYF	TGCGCCAGCAGCCCCCGCGGTGGGGATTTAGATACGCAGTATTTT
TRBV5-4	TRBJ2-1	TRBD2	.	CASSLAGTSGRGNEQFF	TGTGCCAGCAGCTTGGCGGGGACTAGCGGGAGAGGGAATGAGCAGTTCTTC
TRBV28	TRBJ2-7	.	.	CASSWGRGLGEQYF	TGTGCCAGCAGTTGGGGGCGGGGATTAGGCGAGCAGTACTTC
TRBV6-1	TRBJ1-5	TRBD1	.	CASRGQGASNQPQHF	TGTGCCAGCAGGGGACAGGGAGCATCCAATCAGCCCCAGCATTTT
TRBV7-9	TRBJ1-1	.	.	CASSLSRVKGNTEAFF	TGTGCCAGCAGCTTATCCAGGGTGAAGGGTAACACTGAAGCTTTCTTT
TRBV18	TRBJ1-6	.	.	CASSPMGPGDNSPLHF	TGTGCCAGCTCCCCAATGGGACCAGGGGATAATTCACCCCTCCACTTT
TRBV5-1	TRBJ1-6	.	.	CASSLEGNNSPLHF	TGCGCCAGCAGCTTGGAGGGGAATAATTCACCCCTCCACTTT
TRBV5-4	TRBJ2-5	TRBD1	.	CASSLYRGRETQYF	TGTGCCAGCAGCTTGTACAGGGGGCGAGAGACCCAGTACTTC
TRBV7-3	TRBJ2-3	.	.	CASSVGDTQYF	TGTGCCAGCAGCGTGGGGGATACGCAGTATTTT
TRBV11-2	TRBJ1-2	TRBD1	.	CASSGRTGALRSYTF	TGTGCCAGCAGCGGCCGGACAGGGGCGCTAAGAAGCTACACCTTC
TRBV6-5	TRBJ1-2	.	.	CASRRPGQGLSYTF	TGTGCCAGCAGGCGCCCGGGACAAGGTTTGAGCTACACCTTC
TRBV7-9	TRBJ2-2	.	.	CASSLGYTGELFF	TGTGCCAGCAGCTTAGGATACACCGGGGAGCTGTTTTTT
TRBV6-5	TRBJ1-2	.	.	CASGPDSGWAYGYTF	TGTGCCAGCGGGCCGGATTCAGGTTGGGCCTATGGCTACACCTTC
TRBV7-8	TRBJ1-2	.	.	CASSLRENYGYTF	TGTGCCAGCAGCTTGAGGGAAAACTATGGCTACACCTTC
TRBV18	TRBJ1-6	.	.	CASSPRGTPDPPLHF	TGTGCCAGCTCACCACGAGGGACACCAGATCCACCCCTCCACTTT
TRBV5-5	TRBJ1-2	TRBD1	once	CASSSSWGQQNYGYTF	TGTGCCAGCAGCTCCAGTTGGGGACAGCAAAACTATGGCTACACCTTC
TRBV2	TRBJ1-1	.	few	CASRQQGNTEAFF	TGTGCCAGCCGACAACAGGGTAACACTGAAGCTTTCTTT
TRBV19	TRBJ1-5	TRBD1	.	CASSTLYRDRVRGQPQHF	TGTGCCAGTAGTACCCTTTACCGGGACAGGGTACGGGGTCAGCCCCAGCATTTT
TRBV21-1	TRBJ2-2	.	.	CASSKPNGMNTGELFF	TGTGCCAGCAGCAAACCCAACGGGATGAACACCGGGGAGCTGTTTTTT
TRBV7-2	TRBJ1-1	TRBD1	.	CASSSQGVGTEAFF	TGTGCCAGCAGCTCCCAGGGGGTAGGGACTGAAGCTTTCTTT
TRBV5-1	TRBJ1-1	.	.	CASRTGTVNTEAFF	TGCGCCAGCAGGACCGGGACGGTGAACACTGAAGCTTTCTTT
TRBV6-5	TRBJ2-2	.	.	CASSYQGRTGELFF	TGTGCCAGCAGTTACCAGGGAAGGACCGGGGAGCTGTTTTTT
TRBV18	TRBJ2-3	TRBD1	.	CASSLTGGTDTQYF	TGTGCCAGCTCGCTGACAGGGGGCACAGATACGCAGTATTTT
TRBV5-6	TRBJ2-1	TRBD2	.	CASSLGVNSGAFYNEQFF	TGTGCCAGCAGCTTGGGGGTTAATAGCGGGGCATTCTACAATGAGCAGTTCTTC
TRBV6-5	TRBJ2-7	TRBD1	.	CASSYSGQGLRYEQYF	TGTGCCAGCAGTTACTCGGGACAGGGGCTGCGTTACGAGCAGTACTTC
TRBV6-1	TRBJ1-6	.	.	CASSPTGHHNSPLHF	TGTGCCAGCAGTCCGACGGGACACCATAATTCACCCCTCCACTTT
TRBV23-1	TRBJ1-1	.	.	CASSQWQGRAESGAGAFF	TGCGCCAGCAGTCAGTGGCAGGGGAGAGCGGAGAGCGGGGCGGGAGCTTTCTTT
TRBV7-9	TRBJ1-5	TRBD1	.	CASSFTGDYQPQHF	TGTGCCAGCAGCTTTACAGGGGACTATCAGCCCCAGCATTTT
TRBV27	TRBJ2-5	TRBD2	.	CASSLIGAGGETQYF	TGTGCCAGCAGTTTAATCGGAGCGGGGGGGGAGACCCAGTACTTC
TRBV29-1	TRBJ1-2	TRBD1	.	CSGGEGAYNYGYTF	TGCAGCGGTGGTGAGGGGGCATATAACTATGGCTACACCTTC
TRBV10-1	TRBJ1-6	.	.	CASSASSSYNSPLHF	TGCGCCAGCAGTGCGTCGAGCTCCTATAATTCACCCCTCCACTTT
TRBV10-1	TRBJ2-1	.	.	CASSERTVSYNEQFF	TGCGCCAGCAGTGAGCGGACCGTATCCTACAATGAGCAGTTCTTC
TRBV28	TRBJ2-7	.	once	CASTQTNYEQYF	TGTGCCAGCACCCAGACCAACTACGAGCAGTACTTC